This note documents a single TCR beta chain sequence. The germline V gene has CDR1 GTSNPN and CDR2 SVGIG (reference sequence). The V and J ends lost 3 bases and 2 bases respectively, with 16 bases between them. The length of the CDR3 is 15 residues. The Seattle patients joined while their infection was active and were tracked longitudinally afterward. This entry belongs to a study of blood T cell repertoires in COVID-19. Looking at the study overall: Collection of acute and convalescent COVID-19 samples took place in the United States, Italy and Spain. The analysed material was cDNA or gDNA that came from T cells, B-cell-depleted T cells, or PBMCs.

Per the study methods: Cell counts per sample came from amplifying reference gene primers. Measured with immunoSEQ multiplex PCR; TCRdb has only the in-frame clones, and not every one. Clone size and V and J calls were adopted from that table, with D and trimming inferred from the DNA. The data contain under 70,000 clones, about 90% of them singletons. The TCR originated in a woman aged 55-75 years with COVID-19, enrolled during active disease. The sequenced sample was peripheral blood. This chain connects TRBV30 to TRBJ2-5; D might be TRBD1 (6 bases). The CDR3 sequence is CAWRSRGSFQETQYF. CDR3 nucleotide sequence: TGTGCCTGGAGGTCCAGGGGTAGCTTTCAAGAGACCCAGTACTTC.